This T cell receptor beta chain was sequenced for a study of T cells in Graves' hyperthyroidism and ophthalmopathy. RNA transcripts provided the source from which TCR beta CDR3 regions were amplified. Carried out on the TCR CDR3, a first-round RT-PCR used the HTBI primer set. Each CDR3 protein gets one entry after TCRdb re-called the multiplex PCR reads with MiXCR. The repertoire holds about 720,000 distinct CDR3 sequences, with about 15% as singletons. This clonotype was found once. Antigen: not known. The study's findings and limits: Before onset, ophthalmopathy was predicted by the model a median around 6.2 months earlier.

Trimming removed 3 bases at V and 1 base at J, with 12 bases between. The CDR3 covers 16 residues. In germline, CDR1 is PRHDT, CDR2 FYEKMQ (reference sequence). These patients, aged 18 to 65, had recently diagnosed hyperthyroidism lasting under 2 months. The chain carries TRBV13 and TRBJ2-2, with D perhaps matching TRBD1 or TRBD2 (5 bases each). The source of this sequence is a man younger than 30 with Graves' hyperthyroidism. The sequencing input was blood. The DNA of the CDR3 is TGTGCCAGCAGCTTCGGCAGGGCGGGGAACACCGGGGAGCTGTTTTTT. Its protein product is CASSFGRAGNTGELFF.